The 5 T cell receptor beta chains in this list originate from one sample, sequenced in a study of T cells after yellow fever vaccination. One entry per CDR3 protein results from TCRdb running MiXCR on the 5' RACE reads. The data contain 60,000 to 75,000 distinct CDR3 sequences, approximately 7% of them singletons. Specimen: CD8+ T cells sorted from PBMCs, collected roughly 47 days after the first yellow fever vaccination. The receptors come from a man aged 18 to 29 who received the YFV17D yellow fever vaccine.

This clonotype occurred many times. DNA for the CDR3: TGCAGTGCTAGAGACCGCAGAAAGTACAATGAGCAGTTCTTC. The encoded protein is CSARDRRKYNEQFF. J is TRBJ2-1 and V is TRBV20-1, with unresolved D. CDR3 length: 14 residues. Trimming stripped 0 bases from V and 4 bases from J, with 10 bases between. CDR1 is DFQATT and CDR2 is SNEGSKA in the germline V gene (reference sequence).

This clonotype has ten or more counts. J is TRBJ2-1 and V is TRBV27; TRBD2 agrees at 11 bases. Germline CDR1 reads MNHEY; CDR2 reads SMNVEV (reference sequence). This CDR3 is built from 17 residues. V lost 5 bases, J lost 7 bases, and 13 bases stayed unmatched. The CDR3 spells CASSPYSGGAVSNEQFF. The CDR3 DNA reads TGTGCCAGCAGTCCCTATAGCGGGGGGGCCGTTTCGAATGAGCAGTTCTTC.

V is TRBV7-9 and J is TRBJ1-1; 7 bases align to TRBD1. This CDR3 has 14 amino acids. V lost 5 bases and J lost 6; bases outside the gene matches: 9. Germline assignment: CDR1 SEHNR and CDR2 FQNEAQ (reference sequence). The CDR3 loop is CASSPGKGGPEAFF. CDR3 sequence (DNA): TGTGCCAGCAGCCCCGGGAAAGGGGGCCCTGAAGCTTTCTTT.

This clonotype has just a few counts. The chain combines TRBV19 with TRBJ2-1, with D perhaps being TRBD1 or TRBD2 (5 bases each). Germline V gives CDR1 LNHDA, CDR2 SQIVND (reference sequence). This CDR3 contains 15 residues. V was pared by 7 bases and J by 0 bases, with 13 bases between. The CDR3: CASTMGVFSYNEQFF. CDR3 DNA: TGTGCCAGTACCATGGGGGTCTTCTCCTACAATGAGCAGTTCTTC.

This clonotype has ten or more counts. This chain joins TRBV20-1 and TRBJ2-3; no clear D. V shed 3 bases and J shed 0 bases, with 7 bases lying between them. Germline V gene sequence: CDR1 DFQATT, CDR2 SNEGSKA (reference sequence). This CDR3 spans 13 amino acids. The CDR3 sequence is CSASRGSTDTQYF. CDR3 in DNA: TGCAGTGCTAGCCGTGGTAGCACAGATACGCAGTATTTT.